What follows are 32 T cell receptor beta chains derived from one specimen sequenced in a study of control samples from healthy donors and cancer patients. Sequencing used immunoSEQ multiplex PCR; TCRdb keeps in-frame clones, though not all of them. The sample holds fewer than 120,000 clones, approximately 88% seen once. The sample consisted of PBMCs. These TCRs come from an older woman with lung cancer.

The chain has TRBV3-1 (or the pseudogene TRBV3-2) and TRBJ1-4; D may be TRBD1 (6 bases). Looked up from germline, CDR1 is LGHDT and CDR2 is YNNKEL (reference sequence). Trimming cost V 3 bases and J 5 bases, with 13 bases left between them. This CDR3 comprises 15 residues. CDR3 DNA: TGTGCCAGCAGCCAGTTGGAGCAGGGGAATGAAAAACTGTTTTTT. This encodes CASSQLEQGNEKLFF.

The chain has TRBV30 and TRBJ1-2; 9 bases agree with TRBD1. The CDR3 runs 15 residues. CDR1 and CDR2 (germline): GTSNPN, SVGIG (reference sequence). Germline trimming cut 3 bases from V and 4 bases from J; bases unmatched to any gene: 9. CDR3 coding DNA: TGTGCCTGGAGAACCGGGACAGGGTCGGTCTATGGCTACACCTTC. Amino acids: CAWRTGTGSVYGYTF. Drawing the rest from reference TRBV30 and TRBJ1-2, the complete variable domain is SQTIHQWPATLVQPVGSPLSLECTVEGTSNPNLYWYRQAAGRGLQLLFYSVGIGQISSEVPQNLSASRPQDRQFILSSKKLLLSDSGFYLCAWRTGTGSVYGYTFGSGTRLTVV.

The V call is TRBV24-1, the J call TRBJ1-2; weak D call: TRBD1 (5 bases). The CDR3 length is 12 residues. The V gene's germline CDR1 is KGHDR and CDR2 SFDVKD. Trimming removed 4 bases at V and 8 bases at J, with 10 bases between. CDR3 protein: CATSEGPQGYTF. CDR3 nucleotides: TGTGCCACCAGTGAGGGGCCCCAGGGCTACACCTTC.

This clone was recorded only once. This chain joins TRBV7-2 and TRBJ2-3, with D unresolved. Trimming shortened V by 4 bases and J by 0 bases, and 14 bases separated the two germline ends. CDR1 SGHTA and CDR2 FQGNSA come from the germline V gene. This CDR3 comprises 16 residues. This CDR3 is CASSWAGGPSTDTQYF. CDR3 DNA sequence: TGTGCCAGCAGCTGGGCTGGTGGGCCTAGCACAGATACGCAGTATTTT.

CDR3 loop: CASSMTGAYEQYF. The CDR3 DNA reads as TGTGCCAGCAGCATGACAGGAGCCTACGAGCAGTACTTC. V gene TRBV11-3 combines with J gene TRBJ2-7; tentatively, D is TRBD1 (6 bases). The CDR3 has 13 amino acids. Germline V lookup: CDR1 SGHNT, CDR2 YENEEA. Between the trimmed V and J ends, which lost 5 bases and 2 bases, there was a span of 10 bases.

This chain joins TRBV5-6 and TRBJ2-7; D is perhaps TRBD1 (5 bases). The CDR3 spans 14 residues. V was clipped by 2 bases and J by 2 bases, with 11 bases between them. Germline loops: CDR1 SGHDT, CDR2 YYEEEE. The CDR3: CASSLSDRPYEQYF. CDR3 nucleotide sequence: TGTGCCAGCAGCTTATCAGACAGACCCTACGAGCAGTACTTC.

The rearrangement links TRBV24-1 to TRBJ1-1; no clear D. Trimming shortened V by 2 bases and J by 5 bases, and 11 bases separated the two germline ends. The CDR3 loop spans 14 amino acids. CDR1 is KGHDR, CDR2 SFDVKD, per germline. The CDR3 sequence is CATSDSGRSTEAFF. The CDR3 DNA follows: TGTGCCACCAGTGATTCCGGCAGGTCGACTGAAGCTTTCTTT.

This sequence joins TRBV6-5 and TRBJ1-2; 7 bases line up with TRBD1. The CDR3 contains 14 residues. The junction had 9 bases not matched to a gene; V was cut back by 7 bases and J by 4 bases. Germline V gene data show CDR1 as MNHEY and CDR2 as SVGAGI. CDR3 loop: CASNSRDRLYGYTF. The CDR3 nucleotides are TGTGCCAGCAACTCACGGGACAGACTCTATGGCTACACCTTC.

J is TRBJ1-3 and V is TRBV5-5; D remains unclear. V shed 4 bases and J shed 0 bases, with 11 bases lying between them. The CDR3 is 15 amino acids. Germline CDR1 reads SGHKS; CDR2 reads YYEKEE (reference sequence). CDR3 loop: CASSLDQTSGNTIYF. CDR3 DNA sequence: TGTGCCAGCAGCCTCGACCAAACCTCTGGAAACACCATATATTTT.

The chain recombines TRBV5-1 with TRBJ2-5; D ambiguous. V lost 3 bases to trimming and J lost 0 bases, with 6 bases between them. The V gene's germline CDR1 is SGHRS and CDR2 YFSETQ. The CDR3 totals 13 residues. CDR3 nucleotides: TGCGCCAGCAGCTCCCTCCACCAAGAGACCCAGTACTTC. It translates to CASSSLHQETQYF.

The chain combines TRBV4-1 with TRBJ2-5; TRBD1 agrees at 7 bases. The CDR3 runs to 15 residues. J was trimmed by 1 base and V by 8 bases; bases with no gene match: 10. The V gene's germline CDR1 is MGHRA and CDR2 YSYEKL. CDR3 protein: CASARGQGVQETQYF. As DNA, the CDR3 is TGCGCCAGCGCAAGGGGGCAGGGGGTCCAAGAGACCCAGTACTTC.

The DNA of the CDR3 is TGTGCCAGCAGCTTCCGCTTGAACACTGAAGCTTTCTTT. This codes for CASSFRLNTEAFF. The chain carries TRBV7-9 and TRBJ1-1; no reliable D call. Germline values: CDR1 SEHNR, CDR2 FQNEAQ (reference sequence). Trimming took 3 bases from V and 0 from J, leaving 5 bases between them. CDR3 length: 13 residues.

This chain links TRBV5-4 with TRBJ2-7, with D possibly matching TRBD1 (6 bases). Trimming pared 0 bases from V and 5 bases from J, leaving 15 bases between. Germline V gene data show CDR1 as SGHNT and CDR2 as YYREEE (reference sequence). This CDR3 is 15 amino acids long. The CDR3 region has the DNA TGTGCCAGCAGCTTGGTTCAGGGGCCCCCCGACGAGCAGTACTTC. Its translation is CASSLVQGPPDEQYF.

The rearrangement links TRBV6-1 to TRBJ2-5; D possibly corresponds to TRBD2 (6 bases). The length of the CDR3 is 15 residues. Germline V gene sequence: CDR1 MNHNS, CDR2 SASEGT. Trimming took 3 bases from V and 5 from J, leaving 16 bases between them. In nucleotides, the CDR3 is TGTGCCAGCAGTGACGGGGGAATCGCGTCGGAGACCCAGTACTTC. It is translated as CASSDGGIASETQYF.

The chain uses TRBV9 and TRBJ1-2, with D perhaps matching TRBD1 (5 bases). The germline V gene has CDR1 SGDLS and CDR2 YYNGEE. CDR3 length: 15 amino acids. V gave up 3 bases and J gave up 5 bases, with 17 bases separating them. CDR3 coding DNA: TGTGCCAGCAGCGCAGACCCTTCTGGGGGGTATGGCTACACCTTC. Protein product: CASSADPSGGYGYTF.

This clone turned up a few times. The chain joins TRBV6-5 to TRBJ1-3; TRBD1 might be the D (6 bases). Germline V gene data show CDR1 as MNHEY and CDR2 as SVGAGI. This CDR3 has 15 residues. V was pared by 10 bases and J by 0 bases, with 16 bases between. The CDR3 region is CATGGGGGSGNTIYF. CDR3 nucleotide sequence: TGTGCCACCGGGGGGGGAGGGGGCTCTGGAAACACCATATATTTT.

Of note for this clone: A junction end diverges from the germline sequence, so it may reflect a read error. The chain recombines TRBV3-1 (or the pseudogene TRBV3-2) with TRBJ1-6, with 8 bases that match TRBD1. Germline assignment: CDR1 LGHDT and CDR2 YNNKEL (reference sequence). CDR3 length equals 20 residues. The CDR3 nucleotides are TGTGCCAGCACCCAAGCGTTCGCTCTGGTTATAGACAGGGGAGATTCACCCCTCCACTTT. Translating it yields CASTQAFALVIDRGDSPLHF.

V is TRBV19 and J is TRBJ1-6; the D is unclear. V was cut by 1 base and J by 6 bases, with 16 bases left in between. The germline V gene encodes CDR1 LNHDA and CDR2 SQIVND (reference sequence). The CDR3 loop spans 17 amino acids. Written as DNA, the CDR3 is TGTGCCAGTAGTATAGGTCGACCATCGGCGGGTAATTCACCCCTCCACTTT. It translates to CASSIGRPSAGNSPLHF.

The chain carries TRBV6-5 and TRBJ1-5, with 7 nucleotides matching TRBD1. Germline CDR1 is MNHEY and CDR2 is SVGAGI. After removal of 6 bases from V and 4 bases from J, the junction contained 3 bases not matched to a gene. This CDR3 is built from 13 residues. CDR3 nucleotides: TGTGCCAGCAGCCGACAGGGAAATCAGCCCCAGCATTTT. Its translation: CASSRQGNQPQHF.

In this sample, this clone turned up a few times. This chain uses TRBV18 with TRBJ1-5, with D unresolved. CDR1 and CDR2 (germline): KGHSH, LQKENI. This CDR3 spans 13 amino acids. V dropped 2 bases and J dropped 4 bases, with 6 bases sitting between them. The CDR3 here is CASSPGENQPQHF. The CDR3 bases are TGTGCCAGCTCACCAGGGGAAAATCAGCCCCAGCATTTT.

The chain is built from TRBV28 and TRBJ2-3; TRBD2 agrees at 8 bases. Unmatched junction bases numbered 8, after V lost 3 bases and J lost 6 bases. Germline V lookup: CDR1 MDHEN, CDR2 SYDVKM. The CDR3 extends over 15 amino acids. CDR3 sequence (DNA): TGTGCCAGCAGTTTTGGGGGCGGGAGGTACGATACGCAGTATTTT. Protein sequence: CASSFGGGRYDTQYF.

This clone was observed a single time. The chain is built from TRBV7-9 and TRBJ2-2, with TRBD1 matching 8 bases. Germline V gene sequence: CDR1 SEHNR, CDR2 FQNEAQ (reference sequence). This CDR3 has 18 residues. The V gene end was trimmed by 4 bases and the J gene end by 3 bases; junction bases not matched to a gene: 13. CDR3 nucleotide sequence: TGTGCCAGCAGCTCAGCGGCAGGGGGCGCGAGTGACACCGGGGAGCTGTTTTTT. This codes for CASSSAAGGASDTGELFF.

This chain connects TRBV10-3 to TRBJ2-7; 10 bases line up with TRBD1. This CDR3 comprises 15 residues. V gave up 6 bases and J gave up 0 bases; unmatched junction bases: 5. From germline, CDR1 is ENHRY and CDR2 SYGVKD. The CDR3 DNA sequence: TGTGCCATCAGGTTGGGACAGGGGCCCTCCTACGAGCAGTACTTC. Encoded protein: CAIRLGQGPSYEQYF.

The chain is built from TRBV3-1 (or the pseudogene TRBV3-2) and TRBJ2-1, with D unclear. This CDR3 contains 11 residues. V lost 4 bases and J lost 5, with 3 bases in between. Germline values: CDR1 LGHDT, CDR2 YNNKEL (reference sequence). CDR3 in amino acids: CASSRNNEQFF. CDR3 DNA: TGTGCCAGCAGCCGAAACAATGAGCAGTTCTTC.

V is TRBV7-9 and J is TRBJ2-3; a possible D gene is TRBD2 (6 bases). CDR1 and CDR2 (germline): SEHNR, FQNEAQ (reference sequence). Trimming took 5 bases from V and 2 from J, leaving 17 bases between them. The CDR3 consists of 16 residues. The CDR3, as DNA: TGTGCCAGCAGCGCCGGGACTTTTGTGGCCACAGATACGCAGTATTTT. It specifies CASSAGTFVATDTQYF.

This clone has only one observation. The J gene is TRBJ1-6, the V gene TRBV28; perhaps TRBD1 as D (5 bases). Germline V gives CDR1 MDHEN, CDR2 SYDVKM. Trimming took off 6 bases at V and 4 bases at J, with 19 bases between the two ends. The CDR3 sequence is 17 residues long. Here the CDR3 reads CASRPTGAEVYNSPLHF. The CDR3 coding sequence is TGTGCCAGCAGACCAACCGGGGCTGAGGTATATAATTCACCCCTCCACTTT.

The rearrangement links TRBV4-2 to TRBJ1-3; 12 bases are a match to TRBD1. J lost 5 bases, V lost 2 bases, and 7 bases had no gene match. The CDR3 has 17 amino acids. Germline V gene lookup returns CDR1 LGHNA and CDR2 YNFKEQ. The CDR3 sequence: CASSQSKGQGARNTIYF. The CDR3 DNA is TGTGCCAGCAGCCAATCGAAGGGACAGGGGGCGCGAAACACCATATATTTT.

CDR3 DNA sequence: TGTGCCAGCAGCGCCGAGACAGGCTATGGCTACACCTTC. Encoded protein: CASSAETGYGYTF. The chain uses TRBV14 and TRBJ1-2, with D maybe TRBD1 (6 bases). The germline V gene encodes CDR1 SGHDN and CDR2 FVKESK. The CDR3 spans 13 residues. Trimming took 5 bases from V and 4 from J, leaving 11 bases between them.

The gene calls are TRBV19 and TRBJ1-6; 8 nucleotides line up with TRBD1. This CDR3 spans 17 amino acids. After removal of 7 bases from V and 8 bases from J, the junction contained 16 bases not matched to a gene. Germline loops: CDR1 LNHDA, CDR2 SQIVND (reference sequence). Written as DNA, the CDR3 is TGTGCCAGTAAGGCCCCCGCCAGGGGGCCTTCTGATTCACCCCTCCACTTT. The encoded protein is CASKAPARGPSDSPLHF. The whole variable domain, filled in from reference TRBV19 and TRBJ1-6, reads DGGITQSPKYLFRKEGQNVTLSCEQNLNHDAMYWYRQDPGQGLRLIYYSQIVNDFQKGDIAEGYSVSREKKESFPLTVTSAQKNPTAFYLCASKAPARGPSDSPLHFGNGTRLTVT.

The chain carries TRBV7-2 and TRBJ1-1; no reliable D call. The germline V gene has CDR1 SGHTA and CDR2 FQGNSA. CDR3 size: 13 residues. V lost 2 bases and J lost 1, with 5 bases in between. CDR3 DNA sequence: TGTGCCAGCAGCTTAACCAGGAACACTGAAGCTTTCTTT. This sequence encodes CASSLTRNTEAFF.

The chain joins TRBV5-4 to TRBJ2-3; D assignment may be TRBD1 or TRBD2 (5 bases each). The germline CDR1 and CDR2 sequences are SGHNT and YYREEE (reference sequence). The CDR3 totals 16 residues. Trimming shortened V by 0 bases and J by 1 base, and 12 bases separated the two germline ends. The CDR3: CASSLAGRRGTDTQYF. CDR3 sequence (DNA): TGTGCCAGCAGCTTGGCAGGGAGAAGAGGCACAGATACGCAGTATTTT.

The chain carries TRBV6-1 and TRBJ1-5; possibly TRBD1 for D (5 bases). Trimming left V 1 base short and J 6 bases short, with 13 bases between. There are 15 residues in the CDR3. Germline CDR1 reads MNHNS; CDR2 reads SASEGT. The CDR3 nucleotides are TGTGCCAGCAGTGAAGTGTGGGGCGAGGGTCAGCCCCAGCATTTT. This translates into CASSEVWGEGQPQHF.